The present T cell receptor (beta chain) was sequenced within a study of response to subunit inactivated influenza vaccine. CDR1 and CDR2 from the germline V gene are SEHNR and FQNEAQ (reference sequence). V was trimmed by 0 bases and J by 7 bases, leaving 9 bases between them. This CDR3 is 13 amino acids long. TCRdb independently ran MiXCR on the RT-PCR reads; one entry per CDR3 protein. The sample lists about 500,000 distinct CDR3 sequences; 16% were seen once. The sequences come from CD4+ T cells sorted from PBMCs, collected around 25 months after vaccination. The TCR sequence derives from a man in his fifties or sixties who received an inactivated influenza vaccine. V is TRBV7-9 and J is TRBJ1-2; D not certain. The CDR3 protein is CASSLAIASGYTF. As DNA, the CDR3 is TGTGCCAGCAGCTTAGCGATAGCCAGTGGCTACACCTTC.